Below are 16 T cell receptor beta chains sequenced from a single sample in a study of T cells in women clearing cervical HPV infection. Assay: immunoSEQ multiplex PCR; the TCRdb copy retains only in-frame clones and omits some. This sample's table reports 40,000 or so clones. The sample consisted of blood buffy coat. The receptors shown here come from a woman aged 18 to 69 with a cervical HPV16 infection that either progressed to CIN3+ or cleared (not recorded which).

Turning to this clone: The CDR3 end lies 3 residues beyond the end of the read and is filled in from the germline J gene. The J gene is TRBJ2-1, the V gene TRBV20-1; 9 bases line up with TRBD2. The CDR3 is made up of 13 amino acids. Germline values: CDR1 DFQATT, CDR2 SNEGSKA (reference sequence). V trimming: 6 bases; J trimming: 8 bases; junction bases outside the gene matches: 8. CDR3 residues: CSASGLARDEQFF. The covered CDR3 bases are TGCAGTGCGTCTGGACTAGCGAGGGATGAG.

As concerns this clone: Read coverage stops 3 residues before the CDR3 terminus; the germline J gene supplies the remainder. V gene TRBV7-9 combines with J gene TRBJ2-3, with D possibly being TRBD2 (5 bases). Per germline, CDR1 SEHNR and CDR2 FQNEAQ (reference sequence). V was trimmed by 5 bases and J by 6 bases, leaving 12 bases between them. There are 13 residues in the CDR3. Here the CDR3 reads CASSPRLTDTQYF. The DNA read from the CDR3 is TGTGCCAGCAGCCCTAGACTAACGGATACG.

About this clone: The read falls 3 residues short of the CDR3 end, and the missing part is taken from the germline J gene. The genes are TRBV7-2 and TRBJ2-1; 8 bases are a match to TRBD1. V lost 5 bases, J lost 8 bases, and 5 bases stayed unmatched. The CDR3 is 13 amino acids. Germline V CDR1 and CDR2: SGHTA, FQGNSA. This CDR3 is CASSRDRGHEQFF. The CDR3 bases that were read are TGTGCCAGCAGCCGAGACAGGGGTCATGAG.

Remarks on this clone: The read finishes 3 residues shy of the CDR3 end, and the germline J gene is used to complete it. The chain recombines TRBV19 with TRBJ1-2; 7 bases are a match to TRBD1. Germline V gene sequence: CDR1 LNHDA, CDR2 SQIVND (reference sequence). Trimming took 1 base from V and 5 from J; bases not matched to a gene: 10. CDR3 size: 16 residues. CDR3 sequence: CASSIVGRGGDYGYTF. Partial CDR3 DNA: TGTGCCAGTAGTATAGTCGGCAGAGGGGGCGATTATGGC.

Regarding this clone: The CDR3 end lies 3 residues beyond the end of the read and is filled in from the germline J gene. This chain connects TRBV6-1 to TRBJ2-3; D is perhaps TRBD2 (6 bases). The germline gives CDR1 MNHNS, CDR2 SASEGT. The length of the CDR3 is 19 residues. The part of the CDR3 DNA that was read is TGTGCCAGCAGTGAAGCGCGATTTGTTCCATTGGGGGGAGGTCAGCCG. This sequence encodes CASSEARFVPLGGGQP. The entire CDR3 is CASSEARFVPLGGGQPQYF.

Points on this clone: The sequence runs out 3 residues before the end of the CDR3; the remainder is reconstructed from the germline J gene. V usage is TRBV7-2 and J usage is TRBJ2-4, with a weak D call TRBD2 (5 bases). The germline V and J ends were trimmed by 5 bases and 5 bases, with 13 bases remaining between them. Germline-derived CDR1 and CDR2 are SGHTA and FQGNSA. The CDR3 consists of 14 residues. Incomplete CDR3 DNA: TGTGCCAGCAGCCGTCAGACCGGGGAAAACATT. Translated: CASSRQTGENI. From start to end, the CDR3 is CASSRQTGENIQYF.

Notes on this clone: The DNA ends 3 residues before the CDR3 does, and the rest of the CDR3 is filled in from the germline J gene. The rearrangement links TRBV19 to TRBJ1-5, with D perhaps matching TRBD1 (5 bases). Germline V gene lookup returns CDR1 LNHDA and CDR2 SQIVND (reference sequence). The CDR3 covers 15 residues. With 5 bases removed from V and 4 bases from J, the gap between germline ends came to 15 bases. Partial CDR3 DNA: TGTGCCAGTAGTTTTTCCCCAGGGAGGAATCAGCCC. The encoded protein is CASSFSPGRNQP. The whole CDR3 protein is CASSFSPGRNQPQHF.

CDR3 sequence reads: CASSLPGQPLYEQYF. The DNA read from the CDR3 is TGTGCCAGCAGCTTACCGGGACAGCCTCTCTACGAG. The chain uses TRBV5-4 and TRBJ2-7; 7 positions match TRBD1. The DNA ends 3 residues before the CDR3 does, and the rest of the CDR3 is filled in from the germline J gene. V was pared by 2 bases and J by 3 bases, with 8 bases of the junction left unmatched. Germline values: CDR1 SGHNT, CDR2 YYREEE (reference sequence). CDR3 length equals 15 residues. Drawing the rest from reference TRBV5-4 and TRBJ2-7, the complete variable domain is ETGVTQSPTHLIKTRGQQVTLRCSSQSGHNTVSWYQQALGQGPQFIFQYYREEENGRGNFPPRFSGLQFPNYSSELNVNALELDDSALYLCASSLPGQPLYEQYFGPGTRLTVT.

With regard to this clone: With the read ending 3 residues before the CDR3 end, the germline J gene is used to fill in that end. This rearrangement joins TRBV11-3 to TRBJ2-1; D is unclear. This CDR3 is 14 amino acids long. V was clipped by 0 bases and J by 4 bases, with 7 bases between them. Germline V gives CDR1 SGHNT, CDR2 YENEEA. The CDR3 is CASSLDGFYNEQFF. The sequenced CDR3 bases are TGTGCCAGCAGCTTAGATGGCTTTTACAATGAG.

To note about this clone: With the read ending 3 residues before the CDR3 end, the germline J gene is used to fill in that end. The chain couples TRBV19 to TRBJ2-1; possible D gene TRBD2, 7 bases. The CDR3 loop spans 16 amino acids. The germline CDR1 and CDR2 sequences are LNHDA and SQIVND (reference sequence). The germline V and J ends were trimmed by 2 bases and 3 bases, with 14 bases remaining between them. The CDR3 sequence is CASSILRGGIYNEQFF. Partial CDR3 DNA: TGTGCCAGTAGTATACTCAGGGGAGGGATCTACAATGAG.

Of note for this clone: The observed sequence ends 3 residues before the CDR3 terminus, with the missing tail filled in from the germline J gene. The V and J genes are TRBV20-1 and TRBJ2-2; a weak D match, TRBD2 (6 bases). V dropped 3 bases and J dropped 4 bases, with 18 bases sitting between them. Germline values: CDR1 DFQATT, CDR2 SNEGSKA (reference sequence). This CDR3 has 16 residues. The CDR3: CSARRAGRKGTGELFF. The sequenced part of the CDR3 DNA is TGCAGTGCTAGGAGGGCAGGGAGGAAGGGCACCGGGGAG.

Details on this clone: The read gets to within 3 residues of the CDR3 end, and the germline J gene fills in the rest. The V and J genes are TRBV2 and TRBJ2-1; 7 nucleotides line up with TRBD2. CDR3 size: 15 residues. Germline values: CDR1 SNHLY, CDR2 FYNNEI. The trim removed 1 base at V and 7 bases at J, leaving 7 bases unmatched. This CDR3 is CASSEETGGRNEQFF. Incomplete CDR3 DNA: TGTGCCAGCAGTGAAGAGACGGGGGGAAGGAATGAG.

Regarding this clone: Read data end 3 residues before the CDR3 end; the end is taken from the germline J gene. The rearrangement links TRBV19 to TRBJ1-5; possibly TRBD1 for D (5 bases). CDR3 length: 13 residues. The V end was cut by 5 bases, the J end by 7 bases, with 12 bases between. From germline, CDR1 is LNHDA and CDR2 SQIVND (reference sequence). CDR3 sequence reads: CASSGEGKQPQHF. The DNA read from the CDR3 is TGTGCCAGTAGTGGTGAGGGGAAACAGCCC.

In the case of this clone: The missing CDR3 end, 3 residues past where the read stops, is filled in from the germline J gene. The chain has TRBV5-4 and TRBJ1-2; 10 nucleotides agree with TRBD1. Germline CDR1 and CDR2: SGHNT and YYREEE (reference sequence). The CDR3 runs 16 residues. The CDR3 is CASSLGDRGSTDTYTF. The sequenced CDR3 bases are TGTGCCAGCAGCTTGGGGGACAGGGGAAGCACAGATACC.

About this clone: Read sequence stops 3 residues before the CDR3 end, and the germline J gene provides the missing end. This chain uses TRBV4-2 with TRBJ2-2; D may be TRBD1 (6 bases). The CDR3 is 18 residues long. The V and J ends lost 1 base and 9 bases respectively, with 24 bases between them. CDR1 is LGHNA and CDR2 is YNFKEQ in the germline V gene. The DNA read from the CDR3 is TGTGCCAGCAGCCAAGTTGGGGGTAGGGACAATCGTCTCCGGGAG. This translates into CASSQVGGRDNRLRE. The whole CDR3 sequence reads CASSQVGGRDNRLRELFF.

On this clone: The read comes to an end 3 residues before the CDR3 does, leaving the germline J gene to fill in the end. The chain joins TRBV7-3 to TRBJ2-4, with D perhaps matching TRBD1 (6 bases). CDR3 length: 14 amino acids. Looked up from germline, CDR1 is SGHTA and CDR2 is FQGTGA. CDR3 bases read: TGTGCCAGCAGTCAACAGGGACCTCTAGGAGGT. The encoded protein is CASSQQGPLGG. The complete CDR3 reads CASSQQGPLGGQYF. The complete variable domain, with remaining parts taken from reference TRBV7-3 and TRBJ2-4, reads GAGVSQTPSNKVTEKGKYVELRCDPISGHTALYWYRQSLGQGPEFLIYFQGTGAADDSGLPNDRFFAVRPEGSVSTLKIQRTERGDSAVYLCASSQQGPLGGQYFGAGTRLSVL.